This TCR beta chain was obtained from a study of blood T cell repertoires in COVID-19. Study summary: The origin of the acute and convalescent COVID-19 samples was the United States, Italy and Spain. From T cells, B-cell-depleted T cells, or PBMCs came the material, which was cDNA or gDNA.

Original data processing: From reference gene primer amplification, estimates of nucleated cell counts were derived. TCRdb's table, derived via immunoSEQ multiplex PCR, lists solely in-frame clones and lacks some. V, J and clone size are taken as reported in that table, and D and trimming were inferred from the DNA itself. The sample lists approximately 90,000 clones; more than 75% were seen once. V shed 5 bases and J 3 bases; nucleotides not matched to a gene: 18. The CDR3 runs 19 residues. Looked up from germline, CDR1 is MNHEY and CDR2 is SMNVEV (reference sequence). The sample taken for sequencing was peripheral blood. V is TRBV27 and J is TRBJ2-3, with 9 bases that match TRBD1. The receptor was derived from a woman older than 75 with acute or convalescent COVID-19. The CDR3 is CASSPLPSETGGLTDTQYF. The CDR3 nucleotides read TGTGCCAGCAGTCCGTTACCCTCTGAAACAGGGGGCTTGACAGATACGCAGTATTTT.